The entry that follows covers one T cell receptor (beta chain) sequence. This record belongs to a study of blood T cells in healthy people across ages. A second roughly 7 to 11 cycle PCR used barcoded and J-beta primers. Via MiXCR, TCRdb re-called the 5' RACE reads, giving one row per CDR3 protein. The sample lists roughly 2 million distinct CDR3 sequences; about 50% were seen once. The TCR sequence derives from a middle-aged woman in good health. Sequences were obtained from blood.

The CDR3: CSLMGRGTGEQYF. The CDR3 region has the DNA TGCAGTCTCATGGGGCGAGGAACGGGCGAGCAGTACTTC. V usage is TRBV20-1 and J usage is TRBJ2-7; D perhaps matches TRBD1 (5 bases). V was trimmed by 8 bases and J by 6 bases, leaving 20 bases between them. Germline assignment: CDR1 DFQATT and CDR2 SNEGSKA (reference sequence). The CDR3 is 13 amino acids.